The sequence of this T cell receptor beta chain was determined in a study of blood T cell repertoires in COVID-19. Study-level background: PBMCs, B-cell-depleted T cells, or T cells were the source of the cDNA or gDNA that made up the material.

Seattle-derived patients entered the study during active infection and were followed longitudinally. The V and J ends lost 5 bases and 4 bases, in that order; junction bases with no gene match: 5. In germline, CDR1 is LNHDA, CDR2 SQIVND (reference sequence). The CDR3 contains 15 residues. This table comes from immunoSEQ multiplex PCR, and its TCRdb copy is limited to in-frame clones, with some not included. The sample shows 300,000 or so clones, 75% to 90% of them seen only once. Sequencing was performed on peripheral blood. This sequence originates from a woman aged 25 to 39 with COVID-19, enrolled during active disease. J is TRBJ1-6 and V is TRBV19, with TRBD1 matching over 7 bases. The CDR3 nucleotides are TGTGCCAGTAGTTCGGGACAGTCATATAATTCACCCCTCCACTTT. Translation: CASSSGQSYNSPLHF.